This TCR beta chain was recorded in a study of PD-1 blockade in classical Hodgkin lymphoma. Findings and caveats of the study: Factors driving the repertoire differences, possibly disease activity or prior therapy, remain undefined. Reported findings placed baseline TCR diversity lower in newly diagnosed patients (compared with healthy donors).

This CDR3 has 13 residues. Profiling relied on immunoSEQ multiplex PCR, and the TCRdb table lists in-frame clones only, not all of them. Of roughly 92,000 clones listed, 80% to 95% were seen once; the top ten hold roughly 2.8%. Every one of the patients relapsed after autologous stem cell transplantation (brentuximab vedotin exposure was variable). Best responses fell into complete response, partial response or progressive disease. Of note for this clone: Its antigen remains unidentified.

The V call is TRBV21-1, the J call TRBJ2-7; the listed D gene, TRBD1, was not tested against the DNA. TRBV21-1 is flagged as a pseudogene. This receptor was obtained from a human donor with classical Hodgkin lymphoma. Sequenced here: peripheral blood mononuclear cells (PBMCs), sampled at baseline. The DNA of the CDR3 is TGTGCCAGCAGCAAGAACAGGGGCGGTAAGCAGTACTTC. Its protein is CASSKNRGGKQYF.